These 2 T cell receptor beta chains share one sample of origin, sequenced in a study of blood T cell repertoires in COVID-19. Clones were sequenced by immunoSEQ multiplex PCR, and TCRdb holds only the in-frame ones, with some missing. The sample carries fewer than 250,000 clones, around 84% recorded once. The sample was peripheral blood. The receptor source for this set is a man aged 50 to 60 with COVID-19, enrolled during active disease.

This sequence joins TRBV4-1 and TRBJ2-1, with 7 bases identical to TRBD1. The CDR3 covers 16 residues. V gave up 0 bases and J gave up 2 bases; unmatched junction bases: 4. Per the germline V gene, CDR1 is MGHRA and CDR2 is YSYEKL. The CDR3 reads CASSQDQGGTYNEQFF. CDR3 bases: TGCGCCAGCAGCCAAGATCAAGGGGGCACCTACAATGAGCAGTTCTTC.

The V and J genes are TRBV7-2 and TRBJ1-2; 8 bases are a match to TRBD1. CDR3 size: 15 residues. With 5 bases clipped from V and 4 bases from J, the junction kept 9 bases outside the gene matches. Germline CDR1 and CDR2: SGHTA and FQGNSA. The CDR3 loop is CASSPGQGWPYGYTF. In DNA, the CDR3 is TGTGCCAGCAGCCCCGGACAGGGATGGCCCTATGGCTACACCTTC.